The 21 T cell receptor beta chains below all came from one sample that was sequenced in a study of identical twins. TCRdb ran MiXCR on the 5' RACE reads and lists one entry per CDR3 protein. The sample gives some 690,000 distinct CDR3 sequences, 21% of which show up once; roughly 4.3% is in the top ten. This same sample was also taken into another study, of T cells expressing NK-cell markers.

Material for sequencing was PBMCs. The receptor source for this set is a woman aged 18-29 years in good health.

The V and J genes are TRBV6-5 and TRBJ2-2, with a possible D match to TRBD2 (7 bases). The CDR3 has 16 amino acids. V was shortened by 0 bases and J by 2 bases, with 10 bases between the two germline ends. Germline V gene data show CDR1 as MNHEY and CDR2 as SVGAGI. The CDR3 sequence: CASSYSGGGNTGELFF. The DNA for the CDR3 is TGTGCCAGCAGTTACTCGGGGGGGGGCAACACCGGGGAGCTGTTTTTT.

This clonotype was recorded a few times. The chain links TRBV12-3 or TRBV12-4 to TRBJ1-6; no firm D call. V was clipped by 5 bases and J by 8 bases, with 13 bases between them. The CDR3 runs 14 residues. The CDR3 DNA is TGTGCCAGCAGTACCAAAAGGTGGGATTCACCCCTCCACTTT. Translation: CASSTKRWDSPLHF.

The V gene is TRBV5-6, the J gene TRBJ2-1; 12 bases agree with TRBD2. V lost 4 bases, J lost 6 bases, and 11 bases stayed unmatched. This CDR3 is 17 amino acids long. Looked up from germline, CDR1 is SGHDT and CDR2 is YYEEEE. The CDR3 loop reads CASSPLASGGDFNEQFF. The CDR3 coding sequence is TGTGCCAGCAGCCCCCTGGCTAGCGGGGGGGATTTCAATGAGCAGTTCTTC.

This clonotype was counted at least ten times. The chain is built from TRBV3-1 and TRBJ2-4, with D perhaps TRBD2 (6 bases). V lost 4 bases and J lost 3, with 13 bases in between. There are 15 residues in the CDR3. Looked up from germline, CDR1 is LGHDT and CDR2 is YNNKEL (reference sequence). CDR3 in amino acids: CASSPLGGGKNIQYF. The CDR3 DNA follows: TGTGCCAGCAGCCCCCTCGGGGGAGGCAAAAACATTCAGTACTTC.

The sample holds a few counts of this clonotype. The chain is built from TRBV6-1 and TRBJ2-7; 10 bases map to TRBD1. Germline V gene lookup returns CDR1 MNHNS and CDR2 SASEGT. The CDR3 is 15 residues long. Trimming took 7 bases from V and 6 from J; bases not matched to a gene: 12. The CDR3 DNA reads as TGTGCCAGCATTGTCCGGGACAGGGGTTCGGGCGAGCAGTACTTC. Protein: CASIVRDRGSGEQYF.

The genes are TRBV20-1 and TRBJ2-7; 9 nucleotides match TRBD2. The CDR3 spans 16 residues. With V trimmed by 0 bases and J by 4 bases, 10 bases remained unmatched. Germline CDR1 and CDR2: DFQATT and SNEGSKA (reference sequence). CDR3 DNA sequence: TGCAGTGCTAGAGATCCAGGGCGCGGGAGGGTGTACGAGCAGTACTTC. Translation gives CSARDPGRGRVYEQYF.

There are many counts of this clonotype. This chain links TRBV3-1 with TRBJ1-1; no definite D call. Trimming took 6 bases from V and 1 from J, leaving 12 bases between them. The CDR3 runs 14 residues. Germline V gene lookup returns CDR1 LGHDT and CDR2 YNNKEL (reference sequence). The chain's CDR3 is CASSFNSRNTEAFF. DNA for the CDR3: TGTGCCAGCAGTTTCAACAGCAGGAACACTGAAGCTTTCTTT.

This clonotype was detected a few times. The V gene is TRBV9, the J gene TRBJ1-6; D ambiguous. The germline CDR1 and CDR2 sequences are SGDLS and YYNGEE. V gave up 0 bases and J gave up 7 bases, with 8 bases separating them. There are 14 residues in the CDR3. CDR3 region: CASSVESQNSPLHF. The CDR3 DNA reads as TGTGCCAGCAGCGTAGAAAGCCAGAATTCACCCCTCCACTTT.

A few counts support this clonotype. The CDR3 DNA is TGTGCCAGCAGCCCGCCAAGCGGGAGTTGGGAAGAGACCCAGTACTTC. Amino acid sequence: CASSPPSGSWEETQYF. The chain joins TRBV11-2 to TRBJ2-5, with 8 bases identical to TRBD2. In germline, CDR1 is SGHAT, CDR2 FQNNGV. This CDR3 contains 16 residues. After removal of 5 bases from V and 3 bases from J, the junction contained 11 bases not matched to a gene.

This clonotype occurred many times. The chain combines TRBV10-3 with TRBJ1-4; no reliable D call. Trimming cost V 4 bases and J 2 bases, with 8 bases left between them. Looked up from germline, CDR1 is ENHRY and CDR2 is SYGVKD. This CDR3 has 14 amino acids. The CDR3 sequence: CAISGGRTNEKLFF. CDR3 sequence (DNA): TGTGCCATCAGTGGGGGTAGGACTAATGAAAAACTGTTTTTT.

This clonotype was recorded at least ten times. This sequence joins TRBV25-1 and TRBJ2-3, with a possible D match to TRBD2 (5 bases). The V and J ends lost 0 bases and 2 bases respectively, with 6 bases between them. CDR1 MGHDK and CDR2 SYGVNS come from the germline V gene. The CDR3 loop spans 14 amino acids. The CDR3 is CASSEYGNTDTQYF. DNA for the CDR3: TGTGCCAGCAGTGAATACGGGAACACAGATACGCAGTATTTT. Complete variable domain (other parts from reference TRBV25-1 and TRBJ2-3): EADIYQTPRYLVIGTGKKITLECSQTMGHDKMYWYQQDPGMELHLIHYSYGVNSTEKGDLSSESTVSRIRTEHFPLTLESARPSHTSQYLCASSEYGNTDTQYFGPGTRLTVL.

This clonotype was observed a few times. V gene TRBV29-1 combines with J gene TRBJ2-7; the D is unclear. This CDR3 has 11 residues. CDR1 is SQVTM, CDR2 ANQGSEA, per germline. V was trimmed by 8 bases and J by 0 bases, leaving 8 bases between them. The CDR3 DNA reads TGCAGCTACAAGAGCTCCTACGAGCAGTACTTC. Amino acids: CSYKSSYEQYF.

This clonotype showed up many times. V gene TRBV5-1 combines with J gene TRBJ2-7; no clear D. The germline gives CDR1 SGHRS, CDR2 YFSETQ. The CDR3 totals 12 residues. With 4 bases removed from V and 3 bases from J, the gap between germline ends came to 8 bases. The DNA of the CDR3 is TGCGCCAGCAGCGATAGATTCTACGAGCAGTACTTC. Translating gives CASSDRFYEQYF.

This rearrangement joins TRBV7-9 to TRBJ1-2; TRBD1 is a possible D gene (5 bases). The CDR3 is made up of 14 amino acids. The ends were cut back, 2 bases at V and 4 bases at J, with 11 bases in the middle. Per the germline V gene, CDR1 is SEHNR and CDR2 is FQNEAQ (reference sequence). CDR3 residues: CASSLLTVTYGYTF. The CDR3 nucleotides are TGTGCCAGCAGCTTATTGACAGTTACCTATGGCTACACCTTC.

This clonotype has just a few counts. The chain carries TRBV3-1 and TRBJ1-1, with unresolved D. Germline V gives CDR1 LGHDT, CDR2 YNNKEL (reference sequence). V lost 0 bases and J lost 12, with 11 bases in between. There are 12 residues in the CDR3. The CDR3: CASSQDRFWTFF. CDR3 DNA sequence: TGTGCCAGCAGCCAAGATCGATTTTGGACTTTCTTT.

As regards this clonotype: A much bigger clone sits one base away, suggesting this may be a read error. The chain carries TRBV24-1 and TRBJ2-1, with TRBD2 matching 13 bases. The CDR3 covers 18 residues. CDR1 and CDR2 from the germline V gene are KGHDR and SFDVKD. This CDR3 reads CATTDPRTSGSSGNEQFF. The CDR3 DNA reads as TGTGCCACCACTGATCCCCGGACTAGCGGGAGCTCGGGCAATGAGCAGTTCTTC.

Only a few counts were recorded for this clonotype. The CDR3 DNA follows: TGTGCCAGCGAGAGACGGACCTACGAGCAGTACTTC. Translated: CASERRTYEQYF. J is TRBJ2-7 and V is TRBV6-1; D is unclear. This CDR3 region has 12 residues. Germline lookup yields CDR1 MNHNS and CDR2 SASEGT. The V and J ends lost 8 bases and 2 bases respectively, with 10 bases between them.

The rearrangement joins TRBV12-3 or TRBV12-4 to TRBJ1-2, with D tentatively TRBD1 (6 bases). Trimming left V 4 bases short and J 7 bases short, with 13 bases between. The CDR3 runs 13 residues. Here the CDR3 DNA reads TGTGCCAGCAGTTATAGGACAGTCGGTGGCTACACCTTC. This encodes CASSYRTVGGYTF.

V gene TRBV20-1 combines with J gene TRBJ2-2; tentatively, D is TRBD2 (5 bases). Trimming pared 3 bases from V and 2 bases from J, leaving 13 bases between. The V gene's germline CDR1 is DFQATT and CDR2 SNEGSKA (reference sequence). The CDR3 is 15 amino acids. Here the CDR3 reads CSASGGRKNTGELFF. CDR3 in DNA: TGCAGTGCTAGCGGAGGCAGAAAAAACACCGGGGAGCTGTTTTTT.

This clonotype was seen a handful of times. The genes are TRBV4-3 and TRBJ2-1; D is ambiguous. CDR1 is LGHNA and CDR2 is YSLEER in the germline V gene. The germline V and J ends were trimmed by 0 bases and 8 bases, with 14 bases remaining between them. The CDR3 sequence is 15 residues long. CDR3 loop: CASSQDWLPDYEQFF. CDR3 nucleotides: TGCGCCAGCAGCCAAGATTGGCTACCGGATTATGAGCAGTTCTTC.

CDR3 amino acids: CSGSRTGLNTEAFF. The CDR3 coding sequence is TGCAGCGGCTCCCGGACAGGGCTGAACACTGAAGCTTTCTTT. The chain joins TRBV29-1 to TRBJ1-1; 8 bases are shared with TRBD1. V was clipped by 7 bases and J by 0 bases; unmatched bases: 7. The CDR3 contains 14 residues. Germline V lookup: CDR1 SQVTM, CDR2 ANQGSEA.